This T cell receptor beta chain is drawn from a study of shared clonotypes between healthy human individuals. The overall study: The composition of the donors was a couple of women and three men aged 18 to 49. Per donor, three plates held CD4 naive cells, three held CD4 memory, two held CD8 naive and one held CD8 memory.

Germline V CDR1 and CDR2: SGHRS, YFSETQ. There are 15 residues in the CDR3. The V end lost 0 bases, the J end lost 0 bases, and 7 bases lay between the germline ends. Donors were healthy HIV-negative adults without recent acute infections or vaccinations. Comment on this clone: The identical CDR3 is also encoded by other nucleotide sequences in the sample.

Generated by immunoSEQ multiplex PCR, the TCRdb table keeps only in-frame clones and is missing some. The sample carries about 1.5 million clones, roughly 96% recorded once. The receptor comes from a man aged 30 to 45 in good health. Specimen: naive CD4+ T cells sorted from blood. Subset here: CD45RA+ positively selected. The chain carries TRBV5-1 and TRBJ1-3; no reliable D call. CDR3 residues: CASSLAGVSGNTIYF. CDR3 in DNA: TGCGCCAGCAGCTTGGCGGGTGTCTCTGGAAACACCATATATTTT.